Presented here are 30 T cell receptor beta chains from one specimen sequenced in a study of blood T cell repertoires in COVID-19. Profiling relied on immunoSEQ multiplex PCR, and the TCRdb table lists in-frame clones only, not all of them. The sample gives about 230,000 clones, around four fifths of which show up once; 2.6% is in the top ten. The material sequenced was peripheral blood. The receptors were sampled from a woman aged 65 to 85 with active or convalescent COVID-19.

This chain uses TRBV3-1 (or the pseudogene TRBV3-2) with TRBJ2-1, with 7 bases lining up with TRBD2. V shed 1 base, J shed 2 bases, and the junction held 11 bases outside the gene matches. Germline V gene sequence: CDR1 LGHDT, CDR2 YNNKEL (reference sequence). CDR3 length equals 18 residues. In DNA form, the CDR3 reads TGTGCCAGCAGCCAAGGGAAGTCGGCGAGCGGGGCCTACAATGAGCAGTTCTTC. Translated: CASSQGKSASGAYNEQFF.

The chain uses TRBV10-3 and TRBJ2-5, with a possible D match to TRBD1 (6 bases). Per the germline V gene, CDR1 is ENHRY and CDR2 is SYGVKD. Trimming cost V 7 bases and J 0 bases, with 9 bases left between them. CDR3 length equals 13 residues. Written as DNA, the CDR3 is TGTGCCATCAACGGACAGAACCAAGAGACCCAGTACTTC. Translating it yields CAINGQNQETQYF.

This chain connects TRBV5-4 to TRBJ2-1; 8 bases agree with TRBD1. In germline, CDR1 is SGHNT, CDR2 YYREEE (reference sequence). CDR3 length: 16 residues. V lost 5 bases, J lost 2 bases, and 9 bases stayed unmatched. The DNA of the CDR3 is TGTGCCAGCAGTAGGGACAGGACACCCGCCTACAATGAGCAGTTCTTC. It specifies CASSRDRTPAYNEQFF.

V usage is TRBV11-3 and J usage is TRBJ2-1; no firm D call. V shed 5 bases and J shed 6 bases, with 11 bases lying between them. Germline CDR1 is SGHNT and CDR2 is YENEEA. The CDR3 spans 13 residues. In DNA, the CDR3 is TGTGCCAGCAGCCGCACGTCGGTCAATGAGCAGTTCTTC. It codes for CASSRTSVNEQFF.

The V call is TRBV6-5, the J call TRBJ1-4; 7 bases align to TRBD1. The V gene end was trimmed by 9 bases and the J gene end by 5 bases; junction bases not matched to a gene: 9. The CDR3 contains 14 residues. Looked up from germline, CDR1 is MNHEY and CDR2 is SVGAGI. The CDR3 DNA is TGTGCCAGTGGCCCCGGGACAGAGAATGAAAAACTGTTTTTT. Translating gives CASGPGTENEKLFF.

The chain is built from TRBV3-1 (or the pseudogene TRBV3-2) and TRBJ1-3, with D perhaps matching TRBD1 (5 bases). The CDR3 runs to 14 residues. The ends were cut back, 1 base at V and 4 bases at J, with 8 bases in the middle. Germline lookup yields CDR1 LGHDT and CDR2 YNNKEL (reference sequence). The CDR3 bases are TGTGCCAGCAGCCAAGTTTCAGGGGGAAACACCATATATTTT. Protein: CASSQVSGGNTIYF.

This clone was seen a few times. V gene TRBV18 combines with J gene TRBJ2-5; 9 bases align to TRBD1. CDR3 length: 15 amino acids. The J segment lost 5 bases and the V segment lost 2 bases, leaving 6 bases of the junction unmatched. Germline lookup yields CDR1 KGHSH and CDR2 LQKENI. The CDR3 nucleotides read TGTGCCAGCTCACCAAGCGACAGGGGGAGCGAGACCCAGTACTTC. This encodes CASSPSDRGSETQYF.

The CDR3 region has the DNA TGCAGTGCTAGTACCGGGGGGGCAACTTATCACGAGCAGTACTTC. It yields the protein CSASTGGATYHEQYF. V is TRBV20-1 and J is TRBJ2-7; 8 nucleotides agree with TRBD2. The CDR3 is 15 amino acids. The germline V gene has CDR1 DFQATT and CDR2 SNEGSKA (reference sequence). The V gene end was trimmed by 3 bases and the J gene end by 5 bases; junction bases not matched to a gene: 12.

The chain joins TRBV11-2 to TRBJ2-1; weak D call: TRBD2 (5 bases). V was cut by 0 bases and J by 9 bases, with 9 bases left in between. CDR3 length: 13 residues. Germline V gene data show CDR1 as SGHAT and CDR2 as FQNNGV. As DNA, the CDR3 is TGTGCCAGCAGCTTAGATATTGCGGGTGAGCAGTTCTTC. Its protein is CASSLDIAGEQFF.

The rearrangement uses TRBV4-1 and TRBJ1-3; D is undetermined. Trimming left V 0 bases short and J 0 bases short, with 6 bases between. The CDR3 is made up of 15 amino acids. Germline CDR1 and CDR2: MGHRA and YSYEKL. The CDR3 loop reads CASSQESGSGNTIYF. The CDR3 bases are TGCGCCAGCAGCCAAGAGTCGGGCTCTGGAAACACCATATATTTT.

The chain combines TRBV4-2 with TRBJ1-3; D is ambiguous. V lost 0 bases to trimming and J lost 0 bases, with 18 bases between them. The germline gives CDR1 LGHNA, CDR2 YNFKEQ. CDR3 length: 19 amino acids. The CDR3 DNA is TGTGCCAGCAGCCAAGAGGCCCTGGGTTCCGGGGTCTCTGGAAACACCATATATTTT. As protein: CASSQEALGSGVSGNTIYF.

V usage is TRBV4-2 and J usage is TRBJ2-7, with a possible D match to TRBD2 (5 bases). Trimming took off 0 bases at V and 0 bases at J, with 15 bases between the two ends. The CDR3 is 17 amino acids. CDR1 LGHNA and CDR2 YNFKEQ come from the germline V gene. The CDR3 DNA reads TGTGCCAGCAGCCAAGATCGCGGGCTTTCTAGCTCCTACGAGCAGTACTTC. Translating gives CASSQDRGLSSSYEQYF.

The rearrangement uses TRBV14 and TRBJ2-7, with 9 bases fitting TRBD1. This CDR3 spans 15 amino acids. The junction had 10 bases not matched to a gene; V was cut back by 4 bases and J by 6 bases. Germline V gene data show CDR1 as SGHDN and CDR2 as FVKESK. CDR3 loop: CASSLRDRVWGEQYF. In nucleotides, the CDR3 is TGTGCCAGCAGCCTCCGGGACAGGGTATGGGGCGAGCAGTACTTC. Together with reference TRBV14 and TRBJ2-7, the CDR3 gives the full variable domain: EAGVTQFPSHSVIEKGQTVTLRCDPISGHDNLYWYRRVMGKEIKFLLHFVKESKQDESGMPNNRFLAERTGGTYSTLKVQPAELEDSGVYFCASSLRDRVWGEQYFGPGTRLTVT.

This rearrangement joins TRBV11-2 to TRBJ1-3, with D tentatively TRBD1 (6 bases). The CDR3 runs to 13 residues. Trimming took 8 bases from V and 4 from J, leaving 12 bases between them. Germline-derived CDR1 and CDR2 are SGHAT and FQNNGV. The CDR3 is CASRGANGNTIYF. The CDR3 nucleotides are TGTGCCAGCCGGGGGGCCAACGGAAACACCATATATTTT.

In its sample, this clone was seen a few times. The chain is built from TRBV5-1 and TRBJ1-2, with TRBD1 matching over 10 bases. Germline values: CDR1 SGHRS, CDR2 YFSETQ. Germline trimming cut 4 bases from V and 8 bases from J; bases unmatched to any gene: 8. The CDR3 is made up of 14 amino acids. CDR3 coding DNA: TGCGCCAGCAGCCCCTTGACAGGGGGCGAGGGCTACACCTTC. It codes for CASSPLTGGEGYTF.

V is TRBV28 and J is TRBJ1-6; TRBD1 agrees at 11 bases. Germline V gene lookup returns CDR1 MDHEN and CDR2 SYDVKM. V shed 5 bases and J 9 bases; nucleotides not matched to a gene: 9. CDR3 length: 16 residues. The CDR3, as DNA: TGTGCCAGCAGTCTACCCGGGACAGGGGGAATTTCACCCCTCCACTTT. It yields the protein CASSLPGTGGISPLHF.

The CDR3: CASGLGAGGGNTEAFF. The CDR3 DNA sequence: TGTGCTAGTGGTTTGGGGGCAGGGGGCGGGAACACTGAAGCTTTCTTT. This chain links TRBV12-5 with TRBJ1-1, with TRBD1 identical over 8 bases. The V gene's germline CDR1 is LGHNT and CDR2 FRNRAP. After removal of 1 base from V and 1 base from J, the junction contained 5 bases not matched to a gene. The CDR3 sequence is 16 residues long. The full variable domain, with the rest looked up from reference TRBV12-5 and TRBJ1-1, is DARVTQTPRHKVTEMGQEVTMRCQPILGHNTVFWYRQTMMQGLELLAYFRNRAPLDDSGMPKDRFSAEMPDATLATLKIQPSEPRDSAVYFCASGLGAGGGNTEAFFGQGTRLTVV.

The genes are TRBV6-5 and TRBJ2-5; possible D gene TRBD1, 5 bases. V was trimmed by 5 bases and J by 2 bases, leaving 12 bases between them. This CDR3 has 14 residues. From germline, CDR1 is MNHEY and CDR2 SVGAGI. As DNA, the CDR3 is TGTGCCAGCAGTAGGACGGACACACAAGAGACCCAGTACTTC. Its protein is CASSRTDTQETQYF.

The CDR3 region is CASSGALIGAGETQYF. For the CDR3, the DNA is TGTGCCAGCAGTGGGGCCCTCATAGGGGCCGGGGAGACCCAGTACTTC. This chain links TRBV25-1 with TRBJ2-5; the D gene is possibly TRBD1 (5 bases). This CDR3 is 16 amino acids long. CDR1 and CDR2 from the germline V gene are MGHDK and SYGVNS. Deletions cut 4 bases from V and 5 bases from J, with 20 bases between. The variable domain in full, with the rest retrieved from reference TRBV25-1 and TRBJ2-5, is EADIYQTPRYLVIGTGKKITLECSQTMGHDKMYWYQQDPGMELHLIHYSYGVNSTEKGDLSSESTVSRIRTEHFPLTLESARPSHTSQYLCASSGALIGAGETQYFGPGTRLLVL.

This chain uses TRBV11-2 with TRBJ2-7; 7 positions match TRBD1. Germline V gene data show CDR1 as SGHAT and CDR2 as FQNNGV. The CDR3 has 13 residues. The V gene end was trimmed by 4 bases and the J gene end by 9 bases; junction bases not matched to a gene: 9. The CDR3 region is CASSSGTALVQYF. The CDR3 coding sequence is TGTGCCAGCAGCTCCGGGACAGCACTGGTGCAGTACTTC.

This clone appeared a few times. The CDR3: CASSSLPKTSSQNPHEQYF. The DNA of the CDR3 is TGCGCCAGCAGCTCCCTCCCCAAGACTAGCTCTCAAAACCCCCACGAGCAGTACTTC. The J gene is TRBJ2-7, the V gene TRBV5-1; 7 nucleotides agree with TRBD2. CDR3 length equals 19 residues. Per the germline V gene, CDR1 is SGHRS and CDR2 is YFSETQ. V was clipped by 3 bases and J by 5 bases; unmatched bases: 23.

V usage is TRBV28 and J usage is TRBJ1-6; a possible D gene is TRBD1 (5 bases). The CDR3 has 14 residues. In germline, CDR1 is MDHEN, CDR2 SYDVKM. V gave up 8 bases and J gave up 8 bases, with 16 bases separating them. The CDR3 DNA is TGTGCCAGCGCTCTGGGGCGACGGGATTCACCCCTCCACTTT. Encoded protein: CASALGRRDSPLHF.

DNA of the CDR3: TGTGCCAGCAGCAAAGGGGGACAGGGACGGGGCACCGGGGAGCTGTTTTTT. As protein: CASSKGGQGRGTGELFF. The rearrangement joins TRBV21-1 to TRBJ2-2; the D segment call TRBD1 is taken from the table without a DNA check. TRBV21-1 is classified as a pseudogene. CDR3 size: 17 residues.

The CDR3 region is CAASRGSYGYTF. DNA of the CDR3: TGTGCCGCGTCGAGGGGGTCCTATGGCTACACCTTC. The chain couples TRBV6-5 to TRBJ1-2; D might be TRBD1 (6 bases). Germline CDR1 reads MNHEY; CDR2 reads SVGAGI. V was pared by 11 bases and J by 4 bases, with 14 bases between. The CDR3 length is 12 residues.

The CDR3 loop is CASSLGLDRGGYTF. CDR3 DNA: TGTGCCAGCAGCTTAGGGTTAGACAGGGGTGGCTACACCTTC. The chain recombines TRBV13 with TRBJ1-2, with TRBD1 identical over 8 bases. CDR3 length equals 14 residues. The trim removed 0 bases at V and 7 bases at J, leaving 4 bases unmatched. Per the germline V gene, CDR1 is PRHDT and CDR2 is FYEKMQ (reference sequence). Together with reference TRBV13 and TRBJ1-2, the CDR3 gives the full variable domain: AAGVIQSPRHLIKEKRETATLKCYPIPRHDTVYWYQQGPGQDPQFLISFYEKMQSDKGSIPDRFSAQQFSDYHSELNMSSLELGDSALYFCASSLGLDRGGYTFGSGTRLTVV.

The chain joins TRBV27 to TRBJ1-1, with 9 nucleotides matching TRBD1. CDR1 and CDR2 (germline): MNHEY, SMNVEV (reference sequence). This CDR3 comprises 15 residues. The V and J ends lost 10 bases and 4 bases, in that order; junction bases with no gene match: 13. The CDR3 reads CATRRTGAISTEAFF. Here the CDR3 DNA reads TGTGCCACCCGCCGGACAGGGGCGATTAGCACTGAAGCTTTCTTT.

The chain carries TRBV18 and TRBJ1-4, with a weak D call TRBD1 (6 bases). Per the germline V gene, CDR1 is KGHSH and CDR2 is LQKENI. This CDR3 is built from 17 residues. The V and J ends lost 4 bases and 0 bases respectively, with 15 bases between them. DNA of the CDR3: TGTGCCAGCTCACGTAGGGCCGACAGGACAACTAATGAAAAACTGTTTTTT. It translates to CASSRRADRTTNEKLFF.

The chain is built from TRBV28 and TRBJ1-3, with a tentative D call TRBD1 (6 bases). V gave up 6 bases and J gave up 2 bases, with 11 bases separating them. Germline CDR1 reads MDHEN; CDR2 reads SYDVKM. This CDR3 comprises 14 residues. As DNA, the CDR3 is TGTGCCAGCAGCTCCACAGGGACTGGAAACACCATATATTTT. It is translated as CASSSTGTGNTIYF. The complete variable domain, with remaining parts taken from reference TRBV28 and TRBJ1-3, reads DVKVTQSSRYLVKRTGEKVFLECVQDMDHENMFWYRQDPGLGLRLIYFSYDVKMKEKGDIPEGYSVSREKKERFSLILESASTNQTSMYLCASSSTGTGNTIYFGEGSWLTVV.

The chain combines TRBV5-6 with TRBJ2-3; TRBD2 matches at 9 bases. The CDR3 totals 16 residues. Germline CDR1 is SGHDT and CDR2 is YYEEEE. Germline trimming cut 3 bases from V and 3 bases from J; bases unmatched to any gene: 8. Here the CDR3 DNA reads TGTGCCAGCAGCTCCCCCTTACTAGCGGGTACAGATACGCAGTATTTT. It codes for CASSSPLLAGTDTQYF.

The V gene is TRBV11-3, the J gene TRBJ2-5, with 7 bases lining up with TRBD1. CDR1 and CDR2 (germline): SGHNT, YENEEA. V was clipped by 4 bases and J by 4 bases; unmatched bases: 6. This CDR3 has 14 amino acids. CDR3 protein: CASSSRDSGETQYF. The CDR3, as DNA: TGTGCCAGCAGCTCCAGGGACAGTGGAGAGACCCAGTACTTC.